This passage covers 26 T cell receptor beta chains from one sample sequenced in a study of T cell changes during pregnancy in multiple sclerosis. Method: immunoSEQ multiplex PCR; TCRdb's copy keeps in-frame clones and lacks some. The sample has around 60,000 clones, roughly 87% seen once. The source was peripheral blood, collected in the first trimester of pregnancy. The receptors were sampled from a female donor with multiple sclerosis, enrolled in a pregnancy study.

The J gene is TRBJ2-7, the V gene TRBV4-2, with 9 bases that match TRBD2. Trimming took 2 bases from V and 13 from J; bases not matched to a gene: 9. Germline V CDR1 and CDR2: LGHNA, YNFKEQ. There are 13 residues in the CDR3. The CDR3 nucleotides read TGTGCCAGCAGCCAATACCTTAGCGGGAGCTACTACTTC. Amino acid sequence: CASSQYLSGSYYF.

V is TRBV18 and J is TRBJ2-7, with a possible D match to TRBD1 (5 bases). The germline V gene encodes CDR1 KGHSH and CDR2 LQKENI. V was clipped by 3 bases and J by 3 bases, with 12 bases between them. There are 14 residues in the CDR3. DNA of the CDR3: TGTGCCAGCTCACCTCTGACAGACCACTACGAGCAGTACTTC. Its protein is CASSPLTDHYEQYF.

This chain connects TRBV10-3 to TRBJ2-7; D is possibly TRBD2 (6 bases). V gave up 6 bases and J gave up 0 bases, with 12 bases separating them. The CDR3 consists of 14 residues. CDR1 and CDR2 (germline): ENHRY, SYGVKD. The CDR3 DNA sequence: TGTGCCATCAGACCCGGGACTGACTCCTACGAGCAGTACTTC. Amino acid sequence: CAIRPGTDSYEQYF.

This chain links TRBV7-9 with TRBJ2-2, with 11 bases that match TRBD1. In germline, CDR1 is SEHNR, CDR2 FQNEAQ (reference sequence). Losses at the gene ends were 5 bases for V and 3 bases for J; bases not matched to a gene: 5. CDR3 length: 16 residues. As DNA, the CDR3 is TGTGCCAGCAGCCCGAGGACAGGGGGCTACACCGGGGAGCTGTTTTTT. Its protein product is CASSPRTGGYTGELFF.

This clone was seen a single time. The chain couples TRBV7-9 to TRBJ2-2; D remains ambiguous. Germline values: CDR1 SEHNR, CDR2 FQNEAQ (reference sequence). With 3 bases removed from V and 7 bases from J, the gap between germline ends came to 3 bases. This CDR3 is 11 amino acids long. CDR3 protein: CASSFIGELFF. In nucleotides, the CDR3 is TGTGCCAGCAGCTTTATCGGGGAGCTGTTTTTT.

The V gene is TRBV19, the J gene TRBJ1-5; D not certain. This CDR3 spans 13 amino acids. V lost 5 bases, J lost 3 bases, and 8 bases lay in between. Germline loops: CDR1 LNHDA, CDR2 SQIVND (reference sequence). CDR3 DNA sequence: TGTGCCAGTAGTCCCGACAACAATCAGCCCCAGCATTTT. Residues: CASSPDNNQPQHF.

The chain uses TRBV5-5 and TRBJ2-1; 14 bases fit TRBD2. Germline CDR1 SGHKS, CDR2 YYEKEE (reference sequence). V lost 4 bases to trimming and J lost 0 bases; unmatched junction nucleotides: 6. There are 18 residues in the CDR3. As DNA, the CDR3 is TGTGCCAGCAGCCCCCGACTAGCGGGGGGGAGCTCCTACAATGAGCAGTTCTTC. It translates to CASSPRLAGGSSYNEQFF.

The CDR3 DNA reads TGTGCCTGGGGACTATCCGGCGGCGGGAGTGAGCAGTTCTTC. Amino acids: CAWGLSGGGSEQFF. The genes are TRBV30 and TRBJ2-1, with TRBD2 identical over 7 bases. This CDR3 comprises 14 residues. Germline CDR1 GTSNPN, CDR2 SVGIG (reference sequence). Germline trimming cut 5 bases from V and 9 bases from J; bases unmatched to any gene: 13.

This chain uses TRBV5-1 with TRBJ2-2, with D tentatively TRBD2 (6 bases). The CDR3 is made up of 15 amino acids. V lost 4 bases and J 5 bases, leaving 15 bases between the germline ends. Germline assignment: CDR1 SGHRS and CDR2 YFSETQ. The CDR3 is CASSPEVGRTGELFF. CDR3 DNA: TGCGCCAGCAGCCCCGAGGTTGGGAGGACCGGGGAGCTGTTTTTT.

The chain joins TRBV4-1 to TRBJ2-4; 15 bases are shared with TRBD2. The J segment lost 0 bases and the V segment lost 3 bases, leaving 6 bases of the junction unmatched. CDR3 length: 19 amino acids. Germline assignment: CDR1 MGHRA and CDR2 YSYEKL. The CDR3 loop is CASSHPGLAGGPAKNIQYF. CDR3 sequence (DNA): TGCGCCAGCAGCCACCCGGGACTAGCGGGAGGCCCAGCCAAAAACATTCAGTACTTC.

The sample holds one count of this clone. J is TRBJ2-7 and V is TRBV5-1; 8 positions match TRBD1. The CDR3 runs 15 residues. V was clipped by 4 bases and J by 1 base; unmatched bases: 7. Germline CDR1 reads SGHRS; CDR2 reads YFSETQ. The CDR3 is CASSRGQGGSYEQYF. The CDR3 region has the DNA TGCGCCAGCAGCCGAGGACAGGGCGGGTCCTACGAGCAGTACTTC.

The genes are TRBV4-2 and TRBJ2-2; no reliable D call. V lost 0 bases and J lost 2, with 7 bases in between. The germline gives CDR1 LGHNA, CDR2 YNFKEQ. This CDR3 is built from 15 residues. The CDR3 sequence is CASSQDPLNTGELFF. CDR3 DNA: TGTGCCAGCAGCCAAGATCCCCTTAACACCGGGGAGCTGTTTTTT.

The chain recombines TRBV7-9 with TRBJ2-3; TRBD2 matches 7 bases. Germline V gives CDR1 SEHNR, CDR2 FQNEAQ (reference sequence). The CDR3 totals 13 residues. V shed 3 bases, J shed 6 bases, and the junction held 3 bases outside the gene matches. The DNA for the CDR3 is TGTGCCAGCAGCTTTGAGGGAGGGGATACGCAGTATTTT. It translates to CASSFEGGDTQYF.

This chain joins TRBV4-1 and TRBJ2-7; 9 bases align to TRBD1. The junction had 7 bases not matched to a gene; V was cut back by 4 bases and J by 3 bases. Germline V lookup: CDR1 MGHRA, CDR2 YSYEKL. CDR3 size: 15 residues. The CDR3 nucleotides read TGCGCCAGCAGCCTACTAATGGGACAGGGCTACGAGCAGTACTTC. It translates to CASSLLMGQGYEQYF.

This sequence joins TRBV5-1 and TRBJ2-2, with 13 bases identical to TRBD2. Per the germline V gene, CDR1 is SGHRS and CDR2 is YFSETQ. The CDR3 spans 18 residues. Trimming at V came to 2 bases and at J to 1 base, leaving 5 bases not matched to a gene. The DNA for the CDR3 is TGCGCCAGCAGCTTCGGACTAGCGGGAGTGGGGAACACCGGGGAGCTGTTTTTT. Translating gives CASSFGLAGVGNTGELFF.

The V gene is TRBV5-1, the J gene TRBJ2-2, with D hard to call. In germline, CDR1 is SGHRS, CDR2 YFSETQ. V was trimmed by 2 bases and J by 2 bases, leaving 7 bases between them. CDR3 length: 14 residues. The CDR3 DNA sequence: TGCGCCAGCAGCTTTTCAGGCAACACCGGGGAGCTGTTTTTT. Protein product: CASSFSGNTGELFF. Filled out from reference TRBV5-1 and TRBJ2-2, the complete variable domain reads KAGVTQTPRYLIKTRGQQVTLSCSPISGHRSVSWYQQTPGQGLQFLFEYFSETQRNKGNFPGRFSGRQFSNSRSEMNVSTLELGDSALYLCASSFSGNTGELFFGEGSRLTVL.

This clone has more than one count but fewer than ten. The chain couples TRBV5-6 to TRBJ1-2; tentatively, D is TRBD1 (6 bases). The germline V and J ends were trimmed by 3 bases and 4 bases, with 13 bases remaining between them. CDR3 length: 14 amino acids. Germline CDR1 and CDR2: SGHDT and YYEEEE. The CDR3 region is CASSSQGSIYGYTF. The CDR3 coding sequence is TGTGCCAGCAGCTCCCAGGGGAGTATCTATGGCTACACCTTC.

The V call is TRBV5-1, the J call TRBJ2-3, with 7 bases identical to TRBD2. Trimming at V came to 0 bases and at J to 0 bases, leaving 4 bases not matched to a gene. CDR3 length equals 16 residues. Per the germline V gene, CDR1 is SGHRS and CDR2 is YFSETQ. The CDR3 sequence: CASSLGSRESTDTQYF. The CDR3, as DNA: TGCGCCAGCAGCTTGGGATCGCGGGAGAGCACAGATACGCAGTATTTT. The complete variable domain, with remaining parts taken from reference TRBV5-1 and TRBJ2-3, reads KAGVTQTPRYLIKTRGQQVTLSCSPISGHRSVSWYQQTPGQGLQFLFEYFSETQRNKGNFPGRFSGRQFSNSRSEMNVSTLELGDSALYLCASSLGSRESTDTQYFGPGTRLTVL.

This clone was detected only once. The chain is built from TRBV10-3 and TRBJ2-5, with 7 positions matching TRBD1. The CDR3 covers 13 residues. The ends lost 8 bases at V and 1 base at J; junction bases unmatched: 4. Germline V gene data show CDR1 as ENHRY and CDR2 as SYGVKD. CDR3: CAIADRAQETQYF. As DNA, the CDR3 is TGTGCCATCGCAGACAGGGCCCAAGAGACCCAGTACTTC.

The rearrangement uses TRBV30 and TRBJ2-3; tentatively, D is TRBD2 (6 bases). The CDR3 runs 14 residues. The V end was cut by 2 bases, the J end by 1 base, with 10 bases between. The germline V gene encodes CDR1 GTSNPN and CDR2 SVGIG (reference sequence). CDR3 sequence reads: CAWSKASGTDTQYF. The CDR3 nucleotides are TGTGCCTGGAGTAAGGCTAGCGGCACAGATACGCAGTATTTT.

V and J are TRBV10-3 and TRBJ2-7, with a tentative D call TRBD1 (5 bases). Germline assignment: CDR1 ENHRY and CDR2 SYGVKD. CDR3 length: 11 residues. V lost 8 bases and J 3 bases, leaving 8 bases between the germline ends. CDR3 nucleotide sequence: TGTGCCATCTCCAGGGACTACGAGCAGTACTTC. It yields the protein CAISRDYEQYF.

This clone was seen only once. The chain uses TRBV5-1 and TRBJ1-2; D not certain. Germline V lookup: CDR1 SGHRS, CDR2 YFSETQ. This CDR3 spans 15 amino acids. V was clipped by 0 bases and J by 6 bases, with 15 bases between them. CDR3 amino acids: CASSLEGGPLDGYTF. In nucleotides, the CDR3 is TGCGCCAGCAGCTTGGAGGGAGGTCCCTTGGATGGCTACACCTTC.

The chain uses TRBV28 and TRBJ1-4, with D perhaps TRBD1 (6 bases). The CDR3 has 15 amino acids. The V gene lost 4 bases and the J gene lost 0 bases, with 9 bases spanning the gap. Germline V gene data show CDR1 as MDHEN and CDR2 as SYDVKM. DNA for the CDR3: TGTGCCAGCAGTTCAGAGGGGGCAACTAATGAAAAACTGTTTTTT. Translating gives CASSSEGATNEKLFF.

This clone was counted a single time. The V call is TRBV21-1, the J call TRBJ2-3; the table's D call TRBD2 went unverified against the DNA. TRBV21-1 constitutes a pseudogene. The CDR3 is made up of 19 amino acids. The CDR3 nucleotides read TGTGCCAGTCCCGCGGGGGGTACTAGCGGGAGGACTAGCACAGATACGCAGTATTTT. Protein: CASPAGGTSGRTSTDTQYF.

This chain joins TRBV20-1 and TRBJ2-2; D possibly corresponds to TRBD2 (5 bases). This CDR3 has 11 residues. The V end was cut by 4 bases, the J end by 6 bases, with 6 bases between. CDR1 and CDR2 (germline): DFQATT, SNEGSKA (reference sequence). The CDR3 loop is CSAIGAGELFF. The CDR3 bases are TGCAGTGCTATCGGGGCCGGGGAGCTGTTTTTT.

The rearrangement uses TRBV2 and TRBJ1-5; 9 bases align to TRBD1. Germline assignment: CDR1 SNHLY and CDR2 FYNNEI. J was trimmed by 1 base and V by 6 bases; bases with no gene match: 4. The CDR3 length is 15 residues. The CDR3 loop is CASRKQGASNQPQHF. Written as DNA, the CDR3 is TGTGCCAGCAGAAAACAGGGGGCAAGCAATCAGCCCCAGCATTTT.